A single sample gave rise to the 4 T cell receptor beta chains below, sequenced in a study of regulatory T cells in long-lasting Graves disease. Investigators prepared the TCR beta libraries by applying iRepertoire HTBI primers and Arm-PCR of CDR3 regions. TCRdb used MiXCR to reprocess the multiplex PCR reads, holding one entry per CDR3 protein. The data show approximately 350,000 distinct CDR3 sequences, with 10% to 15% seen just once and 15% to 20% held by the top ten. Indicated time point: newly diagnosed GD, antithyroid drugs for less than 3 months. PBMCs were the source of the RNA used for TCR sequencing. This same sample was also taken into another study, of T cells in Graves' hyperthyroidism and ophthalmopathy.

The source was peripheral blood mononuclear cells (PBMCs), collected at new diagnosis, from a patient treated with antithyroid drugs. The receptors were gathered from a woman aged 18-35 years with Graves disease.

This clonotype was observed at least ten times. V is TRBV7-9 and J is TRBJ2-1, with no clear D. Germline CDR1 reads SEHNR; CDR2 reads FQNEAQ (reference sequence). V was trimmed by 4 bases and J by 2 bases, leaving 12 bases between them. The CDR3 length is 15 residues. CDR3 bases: TGTGCCAGCAGCTCCTTCTCGGTGGCCTACAATGAGCAGTTCTTC. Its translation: CASSSFSVAYNEQFF. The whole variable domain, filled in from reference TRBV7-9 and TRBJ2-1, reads DTGVSQNPRHKITKRGQNVTFRCDPISEHNRLYWYRQTLGQGPEFLTYFQNEAQLEKSRLLSDRFSAERPKGSFSTLEIQRTEQGDSAMYLCASSSFSVAYNEQFFGPGTRLTVL.

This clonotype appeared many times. The CDR3, as DNA: TGTGCCAGCAGCGGGACGGTGGCTAACTATGGCTACACCTTC. It codes for CASSGTVANYGYTF. The chain carries TRBV27 and TRBJ1-2, with TRBD1 as a possible D gene (5 bases). This CDR3 contains 14 residues. CDR1 and CDR2 (germline): MNHEY, SMNVEV (reference sequence). V gave up 6 bases and J gave up 0 bases, with 11 bases separating them.

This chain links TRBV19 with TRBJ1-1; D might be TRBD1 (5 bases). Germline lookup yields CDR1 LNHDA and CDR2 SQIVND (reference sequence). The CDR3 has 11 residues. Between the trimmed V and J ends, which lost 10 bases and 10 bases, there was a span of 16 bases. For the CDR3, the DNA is TGTGCCACTTGGCTGGGACCACGAGCTTTCTTT. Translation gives CATWLGPRAFF.

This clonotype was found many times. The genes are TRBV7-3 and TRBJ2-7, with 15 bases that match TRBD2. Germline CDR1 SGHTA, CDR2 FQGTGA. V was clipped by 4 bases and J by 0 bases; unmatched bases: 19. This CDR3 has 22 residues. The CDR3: CASSSSPPPGLAGGFSSYEQYF. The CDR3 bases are TGTGCCAGCAGCTCGTCCCCCCCCCCGGGACTAGCGGGAGGCTTCAGCTCCTACGAGCAGTACTTC.